The present entry profiles one T cell receptor beta chain with its context. The record originates from a study of OX40 agonist ivuxolimab in advanced cancers. Profiled with immunoSEQ multiplex PCR; TCRdb holds only in-frame clones, not every one. The sample has roughly 53,000 clones, almost 90% seen once. Trimming at V came to 5 bases and at J to 4 bases, leaving 4 bases not matched to a gene. Germline V gives CDR1 SGHTA, CDR2 FQGTGA. There are 15 residues in the CDR3. This TCR came from an adult with an advanced solid tumor such as melanoma, head and neck, liver or kidney cancer. The source material was CD4+ or CD8+ T cells sorted from blood, sampled in a trial of the OX40 agonist ivuxolimab. This chain links TRBV7-3 with TRBJ2-1; TRBD1 matches at 11 bases. CDR3 DNA: TGTGCCAGCAGCCCAGGGACAGGGGGTTACAATGAGCAGTTCTTC. It specifies CASSPGTGGYNEQFF.